A single sample gave rise to the 14 T cell receptor beta chains below, sequenced in a study of cytomegalovirus exposure and HLA in healthy donors. PCR primers comprised 60 Vbeta and 13 Jbeta primers. Produced via immunoSEQ multiplex PCR; TCRdb's table is partial and in-frame only. Among about 160,000 clones, 80% to 90% were seen once, and the ten largest hold around 1.9%. The material sequenced was PBMCs. These receptors all stem from a woman aged 18 to 35 in good health and CMV-seronegative.

The gene calls are TRBV19 and TRBJ2-7, with a weak D call TRBD1 (6 bases). Deletions cut 5 bases from V and 7 bases from J, with 15 bases between. Germline V CDR1 and CDR2: LNHDA, SQIVND (reference sequence). The CDR3 length is 13 residues. The DNA of the CDR3 is TGTGCCAGTAGTGCAGGGGTCTCGGGGGAGCAGTACTTC. It translates to CASSAGVSGEQYF.

V is TRBV6-5 and J is TRBJ2-5; TRBD1 aligns across 8 bases. The CDR3 length is 13 residues. Trimming cost V 5 bases and J 8 bases; bases outside gene matches: 7. From germline, CDR1 is MNHEY and CDR2 SVGAGI. The DNA of the CDR3 is TGTGCCAGCAGTACCGGACAGGGAAGAACCCAGTACTTC. It codes for CASSTGQGRTQYF.

The genes are TRBV5-4 and TRBJ2-1; 7 bases line up with TRBD1. Germline-derived CDR1 and CDR2 are SGHNT and YYREEE (reference sequence). The CDR3 covers 13 residues. Unmatched junction bases numbered 4, after V lost 6 bases and J lost 4 bases. CDR3 amino acids: CASTKDRYNEQFF. The CDR3 DNA reads TGTGCCAGCACCAAGGACAGGTACAATGAGCAGTTCTTC.

V is TRBV5-1 and J is TRBJ1-1, with 10 bases fitting TRBD1. The V segment lost 6 bases and the J segment 7 bases; nucleotides outside the gene matches: 15. Germline V CDR1 and CDR2: SGHRS, YFSETQ. The CDR3 has 16 residues. The CDR3 nucleotides are TGCGCCAGCATTCCCTCGACAGGGGGCTTACTAGGTGAAGCTTTCTTT. Amino acids: CASIPSTGGLLGEAFF.

The V and J genes are TRBV15 and TRBJ1-4; 7 positions match TRBD1. The CDR3 is 15 residues long. Germline loops: CDR1 LNHNV, CDR2 YYDKDF (reference sequence). J lost 4 bases, V lost 1 base, and 3 bases had no gene match. This CDR3 is CATSRARDSNEKLFF. In DNA, the CDR3 is TGTGCCACCAGCAGAGCCCGGGACAGTAATGAAAAACTGTTTTTT.

The CDR3 bases are TGTGCCAGCAGCTTGGCTTCTTGGGGGGAGGCAGCTGAGCAGTTCTTC. This encodes CASSLASWGEAAEQFF. The chain combines TRBV5-5 with TRBJ2-1; D perhaps matches TRBD2 (6 bases). Germline-derived CDR1 and CDR2 are SGHKS and YYEKEE (reference sequence). Trimming took 0 bases from V and 9 from J, leaving 19 bases between them. CDR3 length equals 16 residues.

For the CDR3, the DNA is TGTGCCAGCAGTGAAGTCAGAATCAATCAGCCCCAGCATTTT. This sequence encodes CASSEVRINQPQHF. The rearrangement joins TRBV2 to TRBJ1-5; D call uncertain. CDR3 size: 14 residues. V was trimmed by 1 base and J by 3 bases, leaving 7 bases between them. Germline V lookup: CDR1 SNHLY, CDR2 FYNNEI.

Remarks on this clone: This specimen includes other DNA sequences encoding the same CDR3. The J gene is TRBJ1-2, the V gene TRBV7-9; weak D call: TRBD1 (5 bases). The CDR3 contains 13 residues. CDR1 and CDR2 (germline): SEHNR, FQNEAQ (reference sequence). V dropped 7 bases and J dropped 3 bases, with 12 bases sitting between them. The DNA of the CDR3 is TGTGCCAGCAACGGGCGGGGGGACTATGGCTACACCTTC. Translation: CASNGRGDYGYTF.

This chain connects TRBV9 to TRBJ2-2; a weak D match, TRBD1 (5 bases). With 1 base removed from V and 1 base from J, the gap between germline ends came to 8 bases. This CDR3 region has 15 residues. Germline V gives CDR1 SGDLS, CDR2 YYNGEE. CDR3 bases: TGTGCCAGCAGCGTAAATCAGGGGAACACCGGGGAGCTGTTTTTT. The encoded protein is CASSVNQGNTGELFF.

Worth noting for this clone: Other DNA sequences in the sample encode the same CDR3. The CDR3 protein is CASSYSSREQYF. The CDR3 coding sequence is TGTGCCAGCAGTTACTCTAGTCGCGAGCAGTACTTC. V usage is TRBV6-6 and J usage is TRBJ2-7; no clear D gene. The CDR3 loop spans 12 amino acids. V lost 0 bases to trimming and J lost 6 bases, with 6 bases between them. Germline V gives CDR1 MNHNY, CDR2 SVGAGI (reference sequence).

This clone was observed a single time. This chain connects TRBV29-1 to TRBJ1-1; perhaps TRBD1 as D (5 bases). The germline CDR1 and CDR2 sequences are SQVTM and ANQGSEA. V lost 7 bases and J lost 1, with 10 bases in between. The CDR3 is made up of 12 amino acids. CDR3 protein: CSGSRANTEAFF. CDR3 DNA: TGCAGCGGAAGCAGGGCGAACACTGAAGCTTTCTTT. The variable domain in full, completed from reference TRBV29-1 and TRBJ1-1, reads SAVISQKPSRDICQRGTSLTIQCQVDSQVTMMFWYRQQPGQSLTLIATANQGSEATYESGFVIDKFPISRPNLTFSTLTVSNMSPEDSSIYLCSGSRANTEAFFGQGTRLTVV.

The CDR3 region has the DNA TGCGCCAGCAGCTTGGGGGGGACTTCGGGTGCCTACGAGCAGTACTTC. Translating gives CASSLGGTSGAYEQYF. This rearrangement joins TRBV5-1 to TRBJ2-7, with D tentatively TRBD2 (6 bases). V was cut by 0 bases and J by 2 bases, with 15 bases left in between. The germline CDR1 and CDR2 sequences are SGHRS and YFSETQ. CDR3 length: 16 amino acids.

The chain uses TRBV7-3 and TRBJ2-3; TRBD2 matches 10 bases. With 0 bases clipped from V and 8 bases from J, the junction kept 8 bases outside the gene matches. The CDR3 loop spans 16 amino acids. Germline CDR1 SGHTA, CDR2 FQGTGA. The DNA of the CDR3 is TGTGCCAGCAGCTTAACGGGGACTAGCGAAGAGGGTACGCAGTATTTT. Translation: CASSLTGTSEEGTQYF.

The V and J genes are TRBV2 and TRBJ1-1, with D hard to call. This CDR3 contains 14 residues. The germline V and J ends were trimmed by 1 base and 5 bases, with 11 bases remaining between them. The germline V gene encodes CDR1 SNHLY and CDR2 FYNNEI. CDR3 DNA: TGTGCCAGCAGTGAAGGGGCAGGTTTAACTGAAGCTTTCTTT. Its translation is CASSEGAGLTEAFF.